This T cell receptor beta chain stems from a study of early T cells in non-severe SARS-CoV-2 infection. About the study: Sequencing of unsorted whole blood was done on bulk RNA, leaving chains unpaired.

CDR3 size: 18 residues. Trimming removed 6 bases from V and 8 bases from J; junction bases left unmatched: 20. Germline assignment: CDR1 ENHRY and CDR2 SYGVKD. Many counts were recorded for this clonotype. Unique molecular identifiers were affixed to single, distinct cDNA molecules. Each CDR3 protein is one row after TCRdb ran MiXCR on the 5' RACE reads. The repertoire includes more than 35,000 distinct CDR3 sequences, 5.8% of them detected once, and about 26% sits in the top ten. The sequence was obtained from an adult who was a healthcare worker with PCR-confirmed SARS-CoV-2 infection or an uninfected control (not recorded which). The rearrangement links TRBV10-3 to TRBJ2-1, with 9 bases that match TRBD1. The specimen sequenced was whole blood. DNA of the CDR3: TGTGCCATCAGAGCCGGGACAGGGAAGGGGAGTTCAACGGATGAGCAGTTCTTC. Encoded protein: CAIRAGTGKGSSTDEQFF.